Below, 6 T cell receptor beta chains from the same sample are listed, as sequenced in a study of control samples from healthy donors and cancer patients. Produced via immunoSEQ multiplex PCR; TCRdb's table is partial and in-frame only. The sample contains 35,000 to 55,000 clones, 70% of which appear only once. Sequenced: formalin-fixed, paraffin-embedded tissue. These receptors were obtained from a male donor with melanoma.

The chain couples TRBV28 to TRBJ1-5; 8 nucleotides agree with TRBD1. Germline lookup yields CDR1 MDHEN and CDR2 SYDVKM. The V gene end was trimmed by 3 bases and the J gene end by 3 bases; junction bases not matched to a gene: 4. The CDR3 covers 15 residues. The CDR3: CASSFQGAFNQPQHF. The CDR3 nucleotides read TGTGCCAGCAGTTTTCAGGGGGCTTTCAATCAGCCCCAGCATTTT. Filled out from reference TRBV28 and TRBJ1-5, the complete variable domain reads DVKVTQSSRYLVKRTGEKVFLECVQDMDHENMFWYRQDPGLGLRLIYFSYDVKMKEKGDIPEGYSVSREKKERFSLILESASTNQTSMYLCASSFQGAFNQPQHFGDGTRLSIL.

The chain carries TRBV7-8 and TRBJ2-7, with no clear D. V lost 5 bases and J 2 bases, leaving 16 bases between the germline ends. The CDR3 spans 15 residues. Per germline, CDR1 SGHVS and CDR2 FQNEAQ. The CDR3 protein is CASSAPPTTTYEQYF. The CDR3 DNA reads as TGTGCCAGCAGCGCCCCTCCGACCACGACCTACGAGCAGTACTTC. Full variable domain (remainder filled in from reference TRBV7-8 and TRBJ2-7): GAGVSQSPRYKVAKRGQDVALRCDPISGHVSLFWYQQALGQGPEFLTYFQNEAQLDKSGLPSDRFFAERPEGSVSTLKIQRTQQEDSAVYLCASSAPPTTTYEQYFGPGTRLTVT.

The gene calls are TRBV12-3 or TRBV12-4 and TRBJ2-1; possibly TRBD1 for D (5 bases). V lost 6 bases, J lost 9 bases, and 15 bases lay in between. The CDR3 has 13 residues. The CDR3 loop is CASRRTLEVEQFF. CDR3 coding DNA: TGTGCCAGCAGGCGGACACTCGAGGTTGAGCAGTTCTTC.

The J gene is TRBJ1-1, the V gene TRBV6-1; weak D call: TRBD1 (6 bases). V lost 0 bases and J lost 6, with 17 bases in between. Germline values: CDR1 MNHNS, CDR2 SASEGT. This CDR3 has 16 residues. CDR3 DNA: TGTGCCAGCAGTGAAGCGTCTATAGGGGGATTAGCTGAAGCTTTCTTT. It translates to CASSEASIGGLAEAFF.

This rearrangement joins TRBV28 to TRBJ2-5; 8 bases line up with TRBD1. The CDR3 length is 14 residues. The germline CDR1 and CDR2 sequences are MDHEN and SYDVKM. V lost 4 bases to trimming and J lost 7 bases; unmatched junction nucleotides: 8. The CDR3: CASSSPGQEGTQYF. The CDR3, as DNA: TGTGCCAGCAGTTCTCCGGGACAGGAGGGGACCCAGTACTTC.

J is TRBJ2-1 and V is TRBV19, with 8 bases that match TRBD2. Germline V gene sequence: CDR1 LNHDA, CDR2 SQIVND (reference sequence). This CDR3 is 13 amino acids long. J lost 8 bases, V lost 5 bases, and 5 bases had no gene match. The CDR3 protein is CASSFAGGDEQFF. The CDR3 DNA reads as TGTGCCAGTAGTTTCGCCGGGGGGGATGAGCAGTTCTTC.